Presented here are 10 T cell receptor beta chains from one specimen sequenced in a study of shared clonotypes between healthy human individuals. This table comes from immunoSEQ multiplex PCR, and its TCRdb copy is limited to in-frame clones, with some not included. In the table there are some 470,000 clones, about 82% of which are singletons. The sample was PBMCs. These receptors were taken from a middle-aged woman in good health. Some clones in this sample may be carry-over from other donors' samples.

CDR3 sequence reads: CASRETGGGSYEQYF. CDR3 sequence (DNA): TGTGCCAGCAGGGAGACAGGAGGAGGCTCCTACGAGCAGTACTTC. V usage is TRBV6-1 and J usage is TRBJ2-7; perhaps TRBD1 as D (6 bases). Germline-derived CDR1 and CDR2 are MNHNS and SASEGT. V gave up 6 bases and J gave up 0 bases, with 15 bases separating them. The CDR3 totals 15 residues.

This clone was recorded only once. The chain recombines TRBV18 with TRBJ1-2, with a possible D match to TRBD1 (6 bases). This CDR3 is 16 amino acids long. V was shortened by 4 bases and J by 5 bases, with 20 bases between the two germline ends. Germline V gene sequence: CDR1 KGHSH, CDR2 LQKENI. CDR3 in amino acids: CASSLNRDTSEYGYTF. The CDR3, as DNA: TGTGCCAGCTCACTAAACAGGGATACTTCTGAATATGGCTACACCTTC. Full variable domain (outside the CDR3, taken from reference TRBV18 and TRBJ1-2): NAGVMQNPRHLVRRRGQEARLRCSPMKGHSHVYWYRQLPEEGLKFMVYLQKENIIDESGMPKERFSAEFPKEGPSILRIQQVVRGDSAAYFCASSLNRDTSEYGYTFGSGTRLTVV.

V gene TRBV21-1 combines with J gene TRBJ2-3; the table gives TRBD1 as D, unverified against the DNA. TRBV21-1 is reported as a pseudogene. This CDR3 spans 17 amino acids. The CDR3 sequence: CASSRDRGHPPTDTQYF. The CDR3, as DNA: TGTGCCAGCAGCAGGGACAGGGGGCACCCTCCCACAGATACGCAGTATTTT.

This clone has a handful of counts. The V gene is TRBV15, the J gene TRBJ1-5, with TRBD1 matching 9 bases. With V trimmed by 7 bases and J by 7 bases, 5 bases remained unmatched. From germline, CDR1 is LNHNV and CDR2 YYDKDF (reference sequence). The CDR3 is made up of 13 amino acids. The CDR3 loop is CATNRDRAQPQHF. CDR3 sequence (DNA): TGTGCCACCAATCGGGACAGGGCCCAGCCCCAGCATTTT.

The genes are TRBV2 and TRBJ1-5; D gene ambiguous. The CDR3 is 14 amino acids. V was clipped by 4 bases and J by 8 bases, with 15 bases between them. Per the germline V gene, CDR1 is SNHLY and CDR2 is FYNNEI. The CDR3 nucleotides read TGTGCCAGCAGTGCCACTATGTTGGTAAAGCCCCAGCATTTT. It is translated as CASSATMLVKPQHF.

As concerns this clone: A clone one base away is much larger, so this may be a read error. This chain uses TRBV7-6 with TRBJ2-1; 7 positions agree with TRBD2. The CDR3 runs to 15 residues. Germline values: CDR1 SGHVS, CDR2 FNYEAQ. The CDR3 protein is CTSSLGGSIYNEQFF. In DNA form, the CDR3 reads TGTACCAGCAGCTTGGGCGGGAGTATCTACAATGAGCAGTTCTTC.

This chain uses TRBV28 with TRBJ2-7, with 12 bases identical to TRBD2. The CDR3 is 13 amino acids. Germline V gene lookup returns CDR1 MDHEN and CDR2 SYDVKM. V gave up 8 bases and J gave up 3 bases; unmatched junction bases: 2. The CDR3 region is CASRTSGNYEQYF. CDR3 DNA sequence: TGTGCCAGCCGGACTAGCGGGAACTACGAGCAGTACTTC.

The V and J genes are TRBV27 and TRBJ1-5, with D possibly being TRBD1 (6 bases). This CDR3 comprises 15 residues. CDR1 is MNHEY and CDR2 is SMNVEV in the germline V gene (reference sequence). Trimming cost V 6 bases and J 9 bases, with 21 bases left between them. The CDR3 DNA is TGTGCCAGCAGCCTGGACAGTCGTGGGGTGGGGCCCCAGCATTTT. Its protein is CASSLDSRGVGPQHF.

The chain links TRBV7-9 to TRBJ2-7; 7 bases are a match to TRBD2. CDR1 SEHNR and CDR2 FQNEAQ come from the germline V gene (reference sequence). Trimming cost V 3 bases and J 2 bases; bases outside gene matches: 13. This CDR3 is 17 amino acids long. The CDR3 sequence is CASSFFSGTTGAYEQYF. CDR3 nucleotide sequence: TGTGCCAGCAGCTTTTTTTCCGGGACTACCGGCGCCTACGAGCAGTACTTC.

This chain links TRBV28 with TRBJ2-7, with no clear D. The ends were cut back, 5 bases at V and 6 bases at J, with 11 bases in the middle. CDR1 and CDR2 from the germline V gene are MDHEN and SYDVKM. This CDR3 region has 12 residues. In nucleotides, the CDR3 is TGTGCCAGCAGTCTTTTGGATTCCGAGCAGTACTTC. Encoded protein: CASSLLDSEQYF.